These T cell receptor beta chains were read from a single sample in a study of blood T cells in healthy people across ages. TCRdb processed the 5' RACE reads anew with MiXCR; each CDR3 protein has one entry. The data contain some 710,000 distinct CDR3 sequences, around 50% of them singletons. Sequencing was done on a sample of blood. Every receptor here comes from a man older than 75 in good health. CDR3s include the opening cysteine and the closing phenylalanine or tryptophan. D genes are given only for firm matches. Clone size is shown for a subset of rows, as once, few, many or a class of expanded clone.

D gene,J gene,V gene,clone size,CDR3 protein,CDR3 DNA
-,TRBJ1-1,TRBV14,-,CASSLPGTPNTEAFF,TGTGCCAGCAGCCTTCCCGGGACACCGAACACTGAAGCTTTCTTT
-,TRBJ1-1,TRBV29-1,-,CSVEVLASEAFF,TGCAGCGTTGAAGTATTAGCAAGTGAAGCTTTCTTT
TRBD1,TRBJ2-1,TRBV7-2,few,CASSRQGAHNEQFF,TGTGCCAGCAGCAGACAGGGGGCCCACAATGAGCAGTTCTTC
-,TRBJ2-7,TRBV11-2,many,CASSLEGLEQYF,TGCGCCAGCAGCTTGGAGGGGTTGGAGCAGTACTTC
-,TRBJ1-4,TRBV10-2,-,CASSDQDPSNEKLFF,TGCGCCAGCAGTGATCAGGACCCGAGCAATGAAAAACTGTTTTTT
-,TRBJ2-7,TRBV20-1,-,CSARDLGGYEQYF,TGCAGTGCTAGAGATCTGGGAGGCTACGAGCAGTACTTC
-,TRBJ2-7,TRBV27,-,CASSLIWAANYEQYF,TGTGCCAGCAGTTTAATATGGGCAGCAAACTACGAGCAGTACTTC
-,TRBJ2-3,TRBV12-3/TRBV12-4,-,CASSRWDSSTDTQYF,TGTGCCAGCAGCCGCTGGGACTCCAGCACAGATACGCAGTATTTT
TRBD1,TRBJ1-4,TRBV2,-,CASSQGQGSNEKLFF,TGTGCCAGCAGCCAGGGACAGGGGAGTAATGAAAAACTGTTTTTT
TRBD1,TRBJ2-7,TRBV7-2,many,CASSFGRGPYEQYF,TGTGCCAGCAGCTTTGGCAGGGGGCCGTACGAGCAGTACTTC
-,TRBJ1-2,TRBV7-2,-,CASSSGRGGRDYGYTF,TGTGCCAGCAGCTCCGGGCGGGGGGGTCGGGACTATGGCTACACCTTC
-,TRBJ2-7,TRBV29-1,-,CSVEGGRNYEQYF,TGCAGCGTTGAAGGTGGCAGAAACTACGAGCAGTACTTC
TRBD2,TRBJ2-1,TRBV12-3/TRBV12-4,few,CASSNEWEGSNEQFF,TGTGCCAGCAGTAACGAATGGGAGGGTAGCAATGAGCAGTTCTTC
-,TRBJ2-1,TRBV5-1,few,CASSLVGDPAGENNEQFF,TGCGCCAGCAGCTTGGTGGGAGATCCTGCGGGTGAAAACAATGAGCAGTTCTTC
-,TRBJ2-7,TRBV20-1,few,CSAIRLASNEQYF,TGCAGTGCCATAAGGCTAGCTAGTAACGAGCAGTACTTC
TRBD2,TRBJ2-1,TRBV5-1,-,CASSSRTAGGVASSEQFF,TGCGCCAGCAGCTCCCGGACCGCCGGGGGGGTGGCTAGCTCCGAGCAGTTCTTC